Shown below are 32 T cell receptor beta chains from a single sample sequenced in a study of blood T cell repertoires in COVID-19. Generated by immunoSEQ multiplex PCR, the TCRdb table keeps only in-frame clones and is missing some. There are 250,000 to 300,000 clones in the sample; nearly 90% occur only once, and 2.5% to 3.5% lies in the top ten. Sample: PBMCs or T cells enriched from blood (not recorded which). The source of these receptors is a woman between 50 and 59 years old who had been exposed to COVID-19.

The chain joins TRBV11-2 to TRBJ1-2; 7 bases line up with TRBD1. CDR3 length: 15 amino acids. Per the germline V gene, CDR1 is SGHAT and CDR2 is FQNNGV. The V and J ends lost 0 bases and 6 bases, in that order; junction bases with no gene match: 7. The CDR3 DNA reads TGTGCCAGCAGCTTAGACCTGGACAGGACCCATGGCTACACCTTC. It is translated as CASSLDLDRTHGYTF.

This chain links TRBV11-2 with TRBJ1-6; 8 positions match TRBD1. The CDR3 runs 15 residues. CDR1 and CDR2 from the germline V gene are SGHAT and FQNNGV. The V segment lost 1 base and the J segment 6 bases; nucleotides outside the gene matches: 2. CDR3 sequence (DNA): TGTGCCAGCAGCTTAGCCACAGGGGGTAATTCACCCCTCCACTTT. Its translation is CASSLATGGNSPLHF.

V usage is TRBV18 and J usage is TRBJ2-7; D is uncertain. The CDR3 contains 17 residues. Trimming shortened V by 3 bases and J by 0 bases, and 18 bases separated the two germline ends. In germline, CDR1 is KGHSH, CDR2 LQKENI. CDR3 in DNA: TGTGCCAGCTCACCGAGACATACGCAAACAACCTCCTACGAGCAGTACTTC. Its protein is CASSPRHTQTTSYEQYF. Supplemented by reference TRBV18 and TRBJ2-7, the full variable domain reads NAGVMQNPRHLVRRRGQEARLRCSPMKGHSHVYWYRQLPEEGLKFMVYLQKENIIDESGMPKERFSAEFPKEGPSILRIQQVVRGDSAAYFCASSPRHTQTTSYEQYFGPGTRLTVT.

The chain is built from TRBV4-1 and TRBJ2-5, with D possibly TRBD2 on 5 matching bases. The V gene's germline CDR1 is MGHRA and CDR2 YSYEKL. The CDR3 has 15 residues. Trimming shortened V by 0 bases and J by 1 base, and 9 bases separated the two germline ends. The chain's CDR3 is CASSQEQAAQETQYF. The CDR3 region has the DNA TGCGCCAGCAGCCAAGAACAAGCGGCCCAAGAGACCCAGTACTTC.

The chain combines TRBV7-2 with TRBJ2-1, with 9 bases fitting TRBD2. The V gene end was trimmed by 5 bases and the J gene end by 5 bases; junction bases not matched to a gene: 10. Germline V CDR1 and CDR2: SGHTA, FQGNSA. This CDR3 contains 16 residues. The CDR3 protein is CASSLSSSSGDNEQFF. CDR3 nucleotides: TGTGCCAGCAGCCTCTCATCTTCTAGCGGGGACAATGAGCAGTTCTTC.

The chain has TRBV30 and TRBJ1-4, with 8 bases lining up with TRBD1. Germline V gene lookup returns CDR1 GTSNPN and CDR2 SVGIG (reference sequence). J gave up 3 bases and V 4 bases, and 16 bases lay outside the gene matches. The CDR3 extends over 18 amino acids. The CDR3 spells CAWTLGAGGMGANEKLFF. The CDR3 region has the DNA TGTGCCTGGACCCTAGGGGCAGGGGGCATGGGGGCTAATGAAAAACTGTTTTTT.

This chain uses TRBV11-1 with TRBJ2-1, with a possible D match to TRBD1 (6 bases). Germline V gene data show CDR1 as SGHAT and CDR2 as FQDESV (reference sequence). V was trimmed by 6 bases and J by 7 bases, leaving 13 bases between them. CDR3 length: 13 residues. CDR3 sequence: CASRNQGQNEQFF. In nucleotides, the CDR3 is TGTGCCAGCAGAAACCAAGGACAGAATGAGCAGTTCTTC.

The chain joins TRBV5-4 to TRBJ1-4; TRBD1 matches 10 bases. The germline gives CDR1 SGHNT, CDR2 YYREEE (reference sequence). V was clipped by 3 bases and J by 7 bases; unmatched bases: 6. CDR3 length equals 15 residues. The CDR3 protein is CASSSRQGASEKLFF. The CDR3, as DNA: TGTGCCAGCAGCTCCAGACAGGGGGCGAGTGAAAAACTGTTTTTT. Based on the CDR3 plus reference TRBV5-4 and TRBJ1-4, the full variable domain is ETGVTQSPTHLIKTRGQQVTLRCSSQSGHNTVSWYQQALGQGPQFIFQYYREEENGRGNFPPRFSGLQFPNYSSELNVNALELDDSALYLCASSSRQGASEKLFFGSGTQLSVL.

The chain links TRBV10-3 to TRBJ2-5; TRBD2 agrees at 8 bases. Trimming took 2 bases from V and 3 from J; bases not matched to a gene: 2. There are 14 residues in the CDR3. The germline CDR1 and CDR2 sequences are ENHRY and SYGVKD. The CDR3 DNA reads TGTGCCATCAGTGAGAGTAGCGGGAAAGAGACCCAGTACTTC. It codes for CAISESSGKETQYF.

This chain connects TRBV18 to TRBJ2-7, with TRBD1 matching 10 bases. This CDR3 comprises 14 residues. V dropped 4 bases and J dropped 7; count of bases not matched to a gene: 7. CDR1 KGHSH and CDR2 LQKENI come from the germline V gene. CDR3 in DNA: TGTGCCAGCTCACAAAATAGGGACAGGGGTGAGCAGTACTTC. The encoded protein is CASSQNRDRGEQYF. The variable domain in full, with the rest retrieved from reference TRBV18 and TRBJ2-7, is NAGVMQNPRHLVRRRGQEARLRCSPMKGHSHVYWYRQLPEEGLKFMVYLQKENIIDESGMPKERFSAEFPKEGPSILRIQQVVRGDSAAYFCASSQNRDRGEQYFGPGTRLTVT.

This chain connects TRBV19 to TRBJ1-5, with a possible D match to TRBD1 (6 bases). V was trimmed by 8 bases and J by 1 base, leaving 15 bases between them. CDR1 LNHDA and CDR2 SQIVND come from the germline V gene (reference sequence). The length of the CDR3 is 15 residues. The DNA of the CDR3 is TGTGCCAGTGTCCCGGGACAATGGAGCAATCAGCCCCAGCATTTT. This codes for CASVPGQWSNQPQHF.

This clone was detected a few times. CDR3 amino acids: CAWSVRAGRELYYGYTF. CDR3 DNA: TGTGCCTGGAGTGTAAGAGCCGGGAGGGAGTTATACTATGGCTACACCTTC. The J gene is TRBJ1-2, the V gene TRBV30; no definite D call. The CDR3 is 17 residues long. Germline lookup yields CDR1 GTSNPN and CDR2 SVGIG (reference sequence). V lost 0 bases to trimming and J lost 3 bases, with 20 bases between them.

The gene calls are TRBV12-3 or TRBV12-4 and TRBJ2-5; no definite D call. The CDR3 spans 13 residues. The V and J ends lost 4 bases and 2 bases respectively, with 8 bases between them. The CDR3 loop is CASSWMEQETQYF. The CDR3 coding sequence is TGTGCCAGCAGTTGGATGGAGCAAGAGACCCAGTACTTC.

CDR3: CASSPGVYEQYF. CDR3 bases: TGTGCCAGCAGCCCGGGAGTTTACGAGCAGTACTTC. The rearrangement uses TRBV3-1 (or the pseudogene TRBV3-2) and TRBJ2-7; TRBD2 is a possible D gene (6 bases). The CDR3 is 12 residues long. Germline V CDR1 and CDR2: LGHDT, YNNKEL (reference sequence). Deletions cut 4 bases from V and 4 bases from J, with 8 bases between.

The chain combines TRBV28 with TRBJ1-2; 7 bases align to TRBD1. Germline values: CDR1 MDHEN, CDR2 SYDVKM. The CDR3 runs to 16 residues. V lost 2 bases to trimming and J lost 1 base; unmatched junction nucleotides: 7. CDR3 sequence reads: CASSLSPGTVNYGYTF. DNA of the CDR3: TGTGCCAGCAGTTTAAGTCCCGGGACAGTTAACTATGGCTACACCTTC.

The genes are TRBV27 and TRBJ1-5, with D possibly TRBD1 on 6 matching bases. V was clipped by 6 bases and J by 1 base, with 13 bases between them. This CDR3 has 15 amino acids. Germline V CDR1 and CDR2: MNHEY, SMNVEV (reference sequence). The CDR3 coding sequence is TGTGCCAGCAGCTACAGGGACGGGAGCAATCAGCCCCAGCATTTT. As protein: CASSYRDGSNQPQHF.

The chain joins TRBV7-9 to TRBJ2-2, with 8 bases matching TRBD1. Germline-derived CDR1 and CDR2 are SEHNR and FQNEAQ (reference sequence). There are 17 residues in the CDR3. V was pared by 7 bases and J by 1 base, with 11 bases of the junction left unmatched. The CDR3, as DNA: TGTGCCAGCACTAAACCCCAGGGGGCAGTGAACACCGGGGAGCTGTTTTTT. Protein sequence: CASTKPQGAVNTGELFF.

The chain uses TRBV7-2 and TRBJ2-7, with TRBD2 matching 9 bases. The CDR3 runs to 15 residues. CDR1 and CDR2 from the germline V gene are SGHTA and FQGNSA. V was clipped by 4 bases and J by 6 bases; unmatched bases: 10. The CDR3 reads CASSSGTSLHSEQYF. CDR3 sequence (DNA): TGTGCCAGCAGCTCGGGGACTAGCTTACATTCCGAGCAGTACTTC.

The chain recombines TRBV11-2 with TRBJ2-5; 8 bases line up with TRBD2. There are 19 residues in the CDR3. The V and J ends lost 5 bases and 2 bases, in that order; junction bases with no gene match: 19. CDR1 and CDR2 from the germline V gene are SGHAT and FQNNGV. CDR3 residues: CASSQPPGWASGQQETQYF. Written as DNA, the CDR3 is TGTGCCAGCAGCCAACCCCCCGGGTGGGCTAGCGGGCAACAAGAGACCCAGTACTTC.

The gene calls are TRBV7-9 and TRBJ2-3; 12 bases match TRBD2. The V segment lost 8 bases and the J segment 0 bases; nucleotides outside the gene matches: 3. Germline V gene sequence: CDR1 SEHNR, CDR2 FQNEAQ (reference sequence). The CDR3 consists of 15 residues. CDR3 in amino acids: CASPGTSGSTDTQYF. The CDR3 DNA sequence: TGTGCCAGCCCCGGGACTAGCGGGAGCACAGATACGCAGTATTTT.

The genes are TRBV5-1 and TRBJ1-4, with 9 bases lining up with TRBD1. The CDR3 runs to 15 residues. V lost 3 bases and J lost 7; bases outside the gene matches: 7. Germline V gene lookup returns CDR1 SGHRS and CDR2 YFSETQ. CDR3 sequence reads: CASSSSGTGSEKLFF. For the CDR3, the DNA is TGCGCCAGCAGCTCATCCGGGACAGGGTCTGAAAAACTGTTTTTT.

The chain employs TRBV4-1 and TRBJ2-3, with 12 nucleotides matching TRBD1. The trim removed 2 bases at V and 0 bases at J, leaving 3 bases unmatched. The CDR3 runs 17 residues. Germline values: CDR1 MGHRA, CDR2 YSYEKL. The CDR3 coding sequence is TGCGCCAGCAGCCAAAGGGACAGGGGGCTGAGCACAGATACGCAGTATTTT. The encoded protein is CASSQRDRGLSTDTQYF.

The gene calls are TRBV6-4 and TRBJ1-2, with 7 bases that match TRBD1. Germline V gene data show CDR1 as MRHNA and CDR2 as SNTAGT. Unmatched junction bases numbered 3, after V lost 5 bases and J lost 6 bases. The CDR3 sequence is 12 residues long. CDR3 amino acids: CASSNTGDGYTF. The DNA of the CDR3 is TGTGCCAGCAGTAACACAGGGGATGGCTACACCTTC.

V usage is TRBV21-1 and J usage is TRBJ2-5; the table's TRBD2 call for D was not verified on the DNA. TRBV21-1 is a known pseudogene. This CDR3 comprises 17 residues. The CDR3: CASSKGLAGIIQETQYF. CDR3 in DNA: TGTGCCAGCAGCAAAGGACTAGCGGGAATTATCCAAGAGACCCAGTACTTC.

This chain links TRBV5-1 with TRBJ2-1; 7 bases align to TRBD2. J lost 8 bases, V lost 4 bases, and 12 bases had no gene match. The CDR3 contains 15 residues. Germline values: CDR1 SGHRS, CDR2 YFSETQ. Written as DNA, the CDR3 is TGCGCCAGCAGCGCGACAGCGGGACCCCCTGATGAGCAGTTCTTC. Translated, it gives CASSATAGPPDEQFF.

The chain carries TRBV27 and TRBJ1-6, with 7 bases aligning to TRBD1. Germline V gene sequence: CDR1 MNHEY, CDR2 SMNVEV (reference sequence). CDR3 length: 14 amino acids. J lost 15 bases, V lost 3 bases, and 11 bases had no gene match. CDR3 nucleotides: TGTGCCAGCAGTTTTGGGACAGAGAGGATTTTCCTCCACTTT. Translating gives CASSFGTERIFLHF.

The V call is TRBV6-5, the J call TRBJ1-1, with a weak D call TRBD1 (6 bases). The CDR3 is made up of 14 amino acids. V was shortened by 5 bases and J by 4 bases, with 14 bases between the two germline ends. Germline V CDR1 and CDR2: MNHEY, SVGAGI. CDR3 nucleotides: TGTGCCAGCAGTCGCGTACAGGGCCTCACTGAAGCTTTCTTT. Its translation: CASSRVQGLTEAFF.

CDR3 amino acids: CSVEGQDTEAFF. The CDR3 nucleotides are TGCAGCGTTGAAGGCCAGGACACTGAAGCTTTCTTT. The rearrangement uses TRBV29-1 and TRBJ1-1; D is ambiguous. CDR1 is SQVTM and CDR2 is ANQGSEA in the germline V gene. The CDR3 spans 12 residues. Between the trimmed V and J ends, which lost 1 base and 3 bases, there was a span of 6 bases.

The CDR3 DNA follows: TGTGCAAGTCGCTCATTCAGGGGGCCTGAAGCTTTCTTT. It translates to CASRSFRGPEAFF. The chain has TRBV12-2 and TRBJ1-1; the table's D gene call, TRBD1, was not cross checked with the DNA. TRBV12-2 is described as a pseudogene. The CDR3 has 13 amino acids.

The J gene is TRBJ1-6, the V gene TRBV30; perhaps TRBD1 as D (5 bases). The CDR3 sequence is 13 residues long. Trimming shortened V by 5 bases and J by 9 bases, and 14 bases separated the two germline ends. CDR1 is GTSNPN and CDR2 is SVGIG in the germline V gene (reference sequence). CDR3 region: CAWGGGVGSPLHF. Here the CDR3 DNA reads TGTGCCTGGGGTGGGGGGGTTGGTTCACCCCTCCACTTT.

The V and J genes are TRBV6-5 and TRBJ1-1; a weak D match, TRBD1 (6 bases). V dropped 5 bases and J dropped 4 bases, with 14 bases sitting between them. The CDR3 consists of 14 residues. Germline V gene data show CDR1 as MNHEY and CDR2 as SVGAGI. CDR3 protein: CASSKQTGGTEAFF. CDR3 DNA: TGTGCCAGCAGTAAGCAGACAGGTGGCACTGAAGCTTTCTTT.

This chain uses TRBV4-1 with TRBJ1-5, with D possibly matching TRBD1 (5 bases). V was clipped by 0 bases and J by 10 bases, with 16 bases between them. The V gene's germline CDR1 is MGHRA and CDR2 YSYEKL. The CDR3 spans 15 residues. CDR3 in amino acids: CASSQESRGWSPQHF. CDR3 bases: TGCGCCAGCAGCCAAGAGAGTAGGGGATGGTCTCCCCAGCATTTT.